Listed below are T cell receptor beta chains from one sample, sequenced in a study of blood T cell repertoires in COVID-19. The protocol was immunoSEQ multiplex PCR, while the TCRdb copy is restricted to in-frame clones and leaves out a portion. The sample includes about 200,000 clones, 84% of them seen just once. The sequenced material came from peripheral blood. The receptors stem from a human donor in a cohort sampled during active COVID-19. Each CDR3 is given with its conserved first and last residue. D genes are given only for firm matches. Rows give clone size only sometimes, using once, few, many, or a class for an expanded clone.

d_call	clone_size	v_call	j_call	cdr3_aa	cdr3_nt
NA	NA	TRBV15	TRBJ2-7	CATSRDRASEEQYF	TGTGCCACCAGCAGAGATAGGGCTAGCGAGGAGCAGTACTTC
NA	once	TRBV5-1	TRBJ2-5	CASSLAFLAGKETQYF	TGCGCCAGCAGCTTGGCCTTTCTCGCAGGGAAAGAGACCCAGTACTTC
NA	few	TRBV4-2	TRBJ2-1	CASSIKVGDNEQFF	TGTGCCAGCAGCATCAAGGTAGGGGACAATGAGCAGTTCTTC
NA	NA	TRBV27	TRBJ2-1	CASTDSIALNEQFF	TGTGCCAGCACGGACTCCATAGCCCTTAATGAGCAGTTCTTC
NA	NA	TRBV28	TRBJ1-2	CASSFRGGRGYTF	TGTGCCAGCAGTTTTCGGGGGGGGCGAGGCTACACCTTC
TRBD1	NA	TRBV7-9	TRBJ1-4	CASSPGAGGEKLFF	TGTGCCAGCAGCCCCGGGGCAGGGGGCGAAAAACTGTTTTTT
TRBD1	NA	TRBV5-1	TRBJ1-5	CASSLGQSNQPQHF	TGCGCCAGCAGCCTGGGACAGAGCAATCAGCCCCAGCATTTT
TRBD1	NA	TRBV3-1/TRBV3-2	TRBJ2-1	CASSQGRGTGVAFF	TGTGCCAGCAGCCAAGGTCGCGGGACAGGGGTCGCGTTCTTC
NA	NA	TRBV28	TRBJ1-1	CASTGPTEAFF	TGTGCCAGCACAGGTCCCACTGAAGCTTTCTTT
TRBD1	few	TRBV5-8	TRBJ2-5	CASSWIGTGFETQYF	TGTGCCAGCAGCTGGATCGGGACAGGGTTTGAGACCCAGTACTTC
NA	NA	TRBV3-1/TRBV3-2	TRBJ2-1	CASSPRRYNEQFF	TGTGCCAGCAGCCCCCGCCGGTACAATGAGCAGTTCTTC
NA	NA	TRBV25-1	TRBJ2-7	CASSERRQVYEQYF	TGTGCCAGCAGTGAGAGGAGACAGGTCTACGAGCAGTACTTC